The present TCR beta chain was sequenced within a study of blood T cells in healthy people across ages. The germline V gene has CDR1 DFQATT and CDR2 SNEGSKA (reference sequence). V lost 2 bases, J lost 8 bases, and 13 bases lay in between. The CDR3 extends over 13 amino acids. Together with a sample-barcoded 5' primer, a J-beta primer mix was included in a second PCR lasting 7 to 11 cycles. Every sample gave at least 2.5 million paired-end reads containing CDR3. Each CDR3 protein is one row after TCRdb ran MiXCR on the 5' RACE reads. The sample has some 1.5 million distinct CDR3 sequences, 25% to 30% seen once.

V usage is TRBV20-1 and J usage is TRBJ2-1; D possibly corresponds to TRBD2 (8 bases). The clonotype originates from a woman younger than 45 in good health. Sequenced: blood. CDR3 in amino acids: CSARSGGTDEQFF. CDR3 DNA: TGCAGTGCTAGATCGGGGGGGACAGATGAGCAGTTCTTC.